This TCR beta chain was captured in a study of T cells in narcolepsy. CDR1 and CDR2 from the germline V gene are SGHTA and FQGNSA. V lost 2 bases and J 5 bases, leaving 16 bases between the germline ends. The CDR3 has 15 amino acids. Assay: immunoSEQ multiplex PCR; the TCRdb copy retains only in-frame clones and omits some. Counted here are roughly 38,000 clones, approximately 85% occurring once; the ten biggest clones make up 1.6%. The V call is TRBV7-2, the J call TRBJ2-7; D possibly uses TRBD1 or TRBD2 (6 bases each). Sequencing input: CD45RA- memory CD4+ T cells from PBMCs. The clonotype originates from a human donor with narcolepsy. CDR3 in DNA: TGTGCCAGCAGCTTAAGGTTTAGGGGGGAGGACGAGCAGTACTTC. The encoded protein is CASSLRFRGEDEQYF.